This T cell receptor beta chain derives from a study of shared clonotypes between healthy human individuals. The study, taken as a whole, reports: The expectation was that sequencing depth would affect clonotype sharing among donors. Naive subsets generally exceeded memory subsets in estimated richness.

The assay was carried out at the deep level. TCRdb keeps only in-frame clones here, not all; method: immunoSEQ multiplex PCR. The repertoire holds about 2.4 million clones, with around 90% as singletons. With respect to this clone: Antigen: not known.

The CDR3 has 16 residues. V dropped 1 base and J dropped 2; count of bases not matched to a gene: 5. From germline, CDR1 is SGHTA and CDR2 FQGNSA. The sequence derives from a man aged 18 to 29 in good health. What was sequenced was naive CD4+ T cells sorted from blood. Specified subset: CD45RA+ positively selected. This chain uses TRBV7-2 with TRBJ2-7; 10 bases line up with TRBD2. The CDR3 coding sequence is TGTGCCAGCAGCTTAGTACCAGCGGGAGGGGCCTACGAGCAGTACTTC. This encodes CASSLVPAGGAYEQYF.